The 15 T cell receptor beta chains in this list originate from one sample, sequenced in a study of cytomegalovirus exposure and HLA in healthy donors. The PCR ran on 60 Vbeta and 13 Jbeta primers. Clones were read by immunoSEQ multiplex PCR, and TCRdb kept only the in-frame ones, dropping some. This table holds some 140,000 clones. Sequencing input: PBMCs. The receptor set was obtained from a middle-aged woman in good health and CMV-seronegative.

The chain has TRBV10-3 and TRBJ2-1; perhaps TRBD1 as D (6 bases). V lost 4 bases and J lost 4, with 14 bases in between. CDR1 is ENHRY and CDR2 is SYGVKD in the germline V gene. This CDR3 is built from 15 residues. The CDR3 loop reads CAISASGTSYNEQFF. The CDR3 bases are TGTGCCATCAGTGCCTCCGGGACAAGTTACAATGAGCAGTTCTTC.

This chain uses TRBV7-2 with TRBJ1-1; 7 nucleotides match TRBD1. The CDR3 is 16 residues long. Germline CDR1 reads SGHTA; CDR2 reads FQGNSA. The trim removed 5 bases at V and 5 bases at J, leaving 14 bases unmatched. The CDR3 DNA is TGTGCCAGCAGCAATACTCAGGGACAGTTGGCGACTGAAGCTTTCTTT. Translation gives CASSNTQGQLATEAFF.

CDR3 sequence reads: CASSGHSTNEKLFF. CDR3 nucleotide sequence: TGTGCCAGCTCGGGACACTCAACTAATGAAAAACTGTTTTTT. The rearrangement uses TRBV9 and TRBJ1-4; possibly TRBD1 for D (6 bases). Germline CDR1 SGDLS, CDR2 YYNGEE. V dropped 7 bases and J dropped 0 bases, with 10 bases sitting between them. CDR3 length equals 14 residues.

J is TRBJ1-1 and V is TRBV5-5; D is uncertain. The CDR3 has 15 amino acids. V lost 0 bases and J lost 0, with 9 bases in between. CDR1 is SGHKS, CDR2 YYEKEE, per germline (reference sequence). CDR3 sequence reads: CASSLDGGLNTEAFF. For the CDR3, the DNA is TGTGCCAGCAGCTTGGATGGCGGATTGAACACTGAAGCTTTCTTT. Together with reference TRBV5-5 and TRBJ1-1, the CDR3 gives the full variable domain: DAGVTQSPTHLIKTRGQQVTLRCSPISGHKSVSWYQQVLGQGPQFIFQYYEKEERGRGNFPDRFSARQFPNYSSELNVNALLLGDSALYLCASSLDGGLNTEAFFGQGTRLTVV.

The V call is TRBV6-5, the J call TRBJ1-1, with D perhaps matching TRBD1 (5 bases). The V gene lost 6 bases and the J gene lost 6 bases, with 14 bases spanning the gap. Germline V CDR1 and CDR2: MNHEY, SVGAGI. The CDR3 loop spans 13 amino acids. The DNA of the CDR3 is TGTGCCAGCAGGGAAACAGGATACCCTGAAGCTTTCTTT. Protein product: CASRETGYPEAFF.

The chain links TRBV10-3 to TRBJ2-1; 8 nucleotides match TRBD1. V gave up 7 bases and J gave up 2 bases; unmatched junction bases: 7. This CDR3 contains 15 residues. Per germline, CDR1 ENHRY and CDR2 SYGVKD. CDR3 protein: CAIKPGQETYNEQFF. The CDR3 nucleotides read TGTGCCATCAAACCGGGACAGGAGACCTACAATGAGCAGTTCTTC.

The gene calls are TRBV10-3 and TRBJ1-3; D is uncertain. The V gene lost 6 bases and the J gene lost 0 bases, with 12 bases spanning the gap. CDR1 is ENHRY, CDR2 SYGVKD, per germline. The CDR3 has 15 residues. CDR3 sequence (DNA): TGTGCCATCAGATCCGACGGGATCTCTGGAAACACCATATATTTT. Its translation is CAIRSDGISGNTIYF.

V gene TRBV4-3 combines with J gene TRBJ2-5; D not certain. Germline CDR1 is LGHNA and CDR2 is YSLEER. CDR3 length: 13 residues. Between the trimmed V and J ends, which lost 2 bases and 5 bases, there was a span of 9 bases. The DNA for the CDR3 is TGCGCCAGCAGCCAAAATCTCGGGGAGACCCAGTACTTC. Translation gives CASSQNLGETQYF.

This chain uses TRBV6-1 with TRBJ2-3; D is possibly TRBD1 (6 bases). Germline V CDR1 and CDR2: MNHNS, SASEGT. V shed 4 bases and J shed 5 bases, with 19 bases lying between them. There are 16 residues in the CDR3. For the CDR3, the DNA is TGTGCCAGCAGTGGACCGATGGTACAGGGAAAAGATACGCAGTATTTT. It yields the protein CASSGPMVQGKDTQYF.

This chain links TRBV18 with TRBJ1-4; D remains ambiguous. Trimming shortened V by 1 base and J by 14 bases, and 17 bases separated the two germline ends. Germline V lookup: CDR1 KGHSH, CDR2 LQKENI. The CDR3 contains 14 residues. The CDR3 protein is CASSPLTAREFLFF. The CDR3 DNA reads TGTGCCAGCTCACCACTTACAGCCCGCGAATTTCTGTTTTTT.

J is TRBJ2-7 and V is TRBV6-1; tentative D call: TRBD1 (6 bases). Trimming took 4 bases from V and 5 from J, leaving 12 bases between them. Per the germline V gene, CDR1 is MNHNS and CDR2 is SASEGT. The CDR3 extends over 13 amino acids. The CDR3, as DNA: TGTGCCAGCAGTGGGACCTACAGGGACGAGCAGTACGTC. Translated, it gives CASSGTYRDEQYV.

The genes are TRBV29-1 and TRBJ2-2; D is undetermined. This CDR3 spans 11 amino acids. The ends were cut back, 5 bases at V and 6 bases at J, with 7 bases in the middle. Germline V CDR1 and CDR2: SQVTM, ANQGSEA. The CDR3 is CSVHRAGELFF. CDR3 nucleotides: TGCAGCGTTCATCGCGCCGGGGAGCTGTTTTTT.

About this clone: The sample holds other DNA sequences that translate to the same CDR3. The CDR3 region is CASSQDRRGDEQFF. DNA of the CDR3: TGCGCCAGCAGCCAAGATCGGCGGGGGGATGAGCAGTTCTTC. The chain combines TRBV4-3 with TRBJ2-1, with TRBD2 identical over 8 bases. This CDR3 has 14 amino acids. In germline, CDR1 is LGHNA, CDR2 YSLEER. The V segment lost 0 bases and the J segment 8 bases; nucleotides outside the gene matches: 3.

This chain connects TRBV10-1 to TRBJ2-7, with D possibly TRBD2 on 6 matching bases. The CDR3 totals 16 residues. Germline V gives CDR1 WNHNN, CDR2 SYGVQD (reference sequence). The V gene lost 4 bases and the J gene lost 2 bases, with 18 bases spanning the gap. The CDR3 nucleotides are TGCGCCAGCAGTGGGGGGGAAAGGTCCCACCCCTACGAGCAGTACTTC. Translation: CASSGGERSHPYEQYF.

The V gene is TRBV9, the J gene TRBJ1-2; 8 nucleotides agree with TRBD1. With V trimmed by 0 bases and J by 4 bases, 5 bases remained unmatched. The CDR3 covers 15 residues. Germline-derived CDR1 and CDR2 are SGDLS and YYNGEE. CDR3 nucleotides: TGTGCCAGCAGCGTAGAGGGGACAGGCTTCTATGGCTACACCTTC. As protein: CASSVEGTGFYGYTF.